This T cell receptor (beta chain) was captured in a study of blood T cell repertoires in COVID-19. Study-level background: Researchers got acute and convalescent COVID-19 samples from the United States, Italy and Spain. In each case, the material was cDNA or gDNA derived from T cells, B-cell-depleted T cells, or PBMCs.

As handled by the study authors: Estimation of nucleated cell counts was performed using reference gene primer amplification. The repertoire was sequenced with immunoSEQ multiplex PCR; TCRdb's copy has only in-frame clones and lacks some. V, J and clone size are taken as reported in that table, and D and trimming were inferred from the DNA itself. The table lists about 160,000 clones, roughly four fifths of them singletons. The CDR3 sequence is 15 residues long. Germline lookup yields CDR1 SEHNR and CDR2 FQNEAQ (reference sequence). Trimming cost V 1 base and J 2 bases; bases outside gene matches: 2.

This clonotype was obtained from a woman over 75 with acute or convalescent COVID-19. The rearrangement joins TRBV7-9 to TRBJ1-5; 7 bases fit TRBD1. The specimen was peripheral blood. The CDR3 sequence is CASSLDTGGNQPQHF. Written as DNA, the CDR3 is TGTGCCAGCAGCTTAGACACAGGGGGCAATCAGCCCCAGCATTTT. The full variable domain, rest sourced from reference TRBV7-9 and TRBJ1-5, is DTGVSQNPRHKITKRGQNVTFRCDPISEHNRLYWYRQTLGQGPEFLTYFQNEAQLEKSRLLSDRFSAERPKGSFSTLEIQRTEQGDSAMYLCASSLDTGGNQPQHFGDGTRLSIL.